This passage covers 2 T cell receptor beta chains from one sample sequenced in a study of T cell changes during pregnancy in multiple sclerosis. Sequenced by immunoSEQ multiplex PCR; TCRdb stores in-frame clones only, minus some. The sample includes 49,000 or so clones, roughly 94% of them seen just once. The material sequenced was CD8+ T cells from peripheral blood mononuclear cells, taken before pregnancy. The source of these receptors is a female donor with multiple sclerosis, enrolled in a pregnancy study.

CDR3 nucleotides: TGTGCCAGCAGCCAGGACAATAACTATGGCTACACCTTC. Amino acids: CASSQDNNYGYTF. This chain uses TRBV7-2 with TRBJ1-2; D perhaps matches TRBD1 (5 bases). The V and J ends lost 5 bases and 1 base respectively, with 8 bases between them. The CDR3 spans 13 residues. Germline-derived CDR1 and CDR2 are SGHTA and FQGNSA.

The V gene is TRBV7-9, the J gene TRBJ1-1; 7 nucleotides agree with TRBD1. V shed 5 bases and J 3 bases; nucleotides not matched to a gene: 6. The CDR3 is made up of 14 amino acids. Germline V gives CDR1 SEHNR, CDR2 FQNEAQ (reference sequence). In nucleotides, the CDR3 is TGTGCCAGCAGCCCGACAGGGCGGGACACTGAAGCTTTCTTT. Translation: CASSPTGRDTEAFF.